The 30 T cell receptor beta chains listed next were all sequenced from one sample in a study of PD-L1 blockade in urothelial cancer. The time point was: peripheral blood 6 weeks after treatment start. Sequencing used immunoSEQ multiplex PCR; TCRdb keeps in-frame clones, though not all of them. The top ten clones hold 8.8% of a sample with about 48,000 clones, approximately 81% of them seen once. Sequenced here: PBMCs, sampled around atezolizumab (anti-PD-L1) treatment. The receptors derive from a man aged 70 or older with urothelial cancer.

The chain uses TRBV19 and TRBJ2-1, with 10 positions matching TRBD2. The CDR3 runs 16 residues. In germline, CDR1 is LNHDA, CDR2 SQIVND (reference sequence). V was pared by 5 bases and J by 1 base, with 5 bases of the junction left unmatched. This CDR3 is CASSPASGSSYNEQFF. CDR3 in DNA: TGTGCCAGTAGTCCGGCTAGCGGGAGTTCCTACAATGAGCAGTTCTTC.

The V gene is TRBV28, the J gene TRBJ1-5, with 8 nucleotides matching TRBD1. Germline V gene data show CDR1 as MDHEN and CDR2 as SYDVKM. CDR3 length equals 16 residues. Germline trimming cut 7 bases from V and 6 bases from J; bases unmatched to any gene: 14. The chain's CDR3 is CASTTRGQANSQPQHF. The DNA of the CDR3 is TGTGCCAGCACCACCCGGGGACAGGCTAACAGTCAGCCCCAGCATTTT.

There are a few counts of this clone. The gene calls are TRBV4-1 and TRBJ2-1; 9 bases are shared with TRBD2. The CDR3 length is 17 residues. From germline, CDR1 is MGHRA and CDR2 YSYEKL. The V gene end was trimmed by 3 bases and the J gene end by 3 bases; junction bases not matched to a gene: 9. CDR3 DNA sequence: TGCGCCAGCAGCCATGTACCCGGGACTAGCAACTACAATGAGCAGTTCTTC. As protein: CASSHVPGTSNYNEQFF.

The V gene is TRBV4-1, the J gene TRBJ2-3; 8 bases align to TRBD1. The CDR3 extends over 15 amino acids. The germline V gene has CDR1 MGHRA and CDR2 YSYEKL. Losses at the gene ends were 1 base for V and 6 bases for J; bases not matched to a gene: 6. CDR3 region: CASSQGTGLWDTQYF. In DNA form, the CDR3 reads TGCGCCAGCAGCCAAGGGACAGGGTTATGGGATACGCAGTATTTT.

This CDR3 reads CASSVAPQLAGGQETQYF. The CDR3 nucleotides read TGTGCCAGCAGCGTAGCCCCCCAACTAGCGGGAGGCCAAGAGACCCAGTACTTC. This chain uses TRBV9 with TRBJ2-5; 12 bases line up with TRBD2. The trim removed 0 bases at V and 1 base at J, leaving 7 bases unmatched. CDR1 is SGDLS, CDR2 YYNGEE, per germline. This CDR3 is 18 amino acids long.

The rearrangement links TRBV28 to TRBJ1-5; the match to TRBD1 covers 10 bases. The junction had 7 bases not matched to a gene; V was cut back by 5 bases and J by 9 bases. CDR3 length: 14 residues. CDR1 and CDR2 (germline): MDHEN, SYDVKM. The CDR3: CASSRDRGSLPQHF. In nucleotides, the CDR3 is TGTGCCAGCAGTCGGGACAGGGGTAGTTTGCCCCAGCATTTT. Full variable domain (missing parts from reference TRBV28 and TRBJ1-5): DVKVTQSSRYLVKRTGEKVFLECVQDMDHENMFWYRQDPGLGLRLIYFSYDVKMKEKGDIPEGYSVSREKKERFSLILESASTNQTSMYLCASSRDRGSLPQHFGDGTRLSIL.

This clone was observed a few times. The chain carries TRBV9 and TRBJ1-3; no firm D call. Looked up from germline, CDR1 is SGDLS and CDR2 is YYNGEE. The CDR3 runs 15 residues. Trimming removed 0 bases at V and 4 bases at J, with 11 bases between. The CDR3 loop reads CASSVVEGEGNTIYF. CDR3 nucleotide sequence: TGTGCCAGCAGCGTAGTGGAAGGAGAAGGAAACACCATATATTTT.

The chain couples TRBV5-1 to TRBJ2-7; 7 nucleotides match TRBD2. CDR1 SGHRS and CDR2 YFSETQ come from the germline V gene. The V and J ends lost 2 bases and 4 bases, in that order; junction bases with no gene match: 3. The CDR3 covers 13 residues. The CDR3 DNA is TGCGCCAGCAGCTTCGGCGGGGGATACGAGCAGTACTTC. Encoded protein: CASSFGGGYEQYF.

This clone was recorded once. This chain joins TRBV28 and TRBJ1-1; D not resolved. Germline CDR1 MDHEN, CDR2 SYDVKM. The CDR3 runs to 15 residues. Trimming pared 8 bases from V and 1 base from J, leaving 17 bases between. CDR3 sequence reads: CASPSPGNRNTEAFF. The CDR3 DNA reads as TGTGCCAGCCCGTCTCCCGGGAATAGGAACACTGAAGCTTTCTTT.

This chain joins TRBV11-3 and TRBJ2-4, with 8 bases that match TRBD1. The CDR3 has 12 residues. V gave up 4 bases and J gave up 13 bases; unmatched junction bases: 6. The germline V gene has CDR1 SGHNT and CDR2 YENEEA. In nucleotides, the CDR3 is TGTGCCAGCAGCTACAGACAGGGGTTACAGTACTTC. It encodes CASSYRQGLQYF.

This chain uses TRBV11-3 with TRBJ2-2, with 10 bases identical to TRBD1. J lost 2 bases, V lost 5 bases, and 5 bases had no gene match. This CDR3 is built from 16 residues. Germline assignment: CDR1 SGHNT and CDR2 YENEEA. Here the CDR3 reads CASSPGTGENTGELFF. CDR3 DNA: TGTGCCAGCAGCCCCGGGACAGGGGAAAACACCGGGGAGCTGTTTTTT.

This chain uses TRBV5-1 with TRBJ2-7; D gene uncertain. The CDR3 extends over 13 amino acids. The V gene lost 1 base and the J gene lost 3 bases, with 8 bases spanning the gap. CDR1 SGHRS and CDR2 YFSETQ come from the germline V gene. CDR3 residues: CASSLSPGYEQYF. The CDR3 region has the DNA TGCGCCAGCAGCTTGTCCCCGGGCTACGAGCAGTACTTC.

This clone was recorded a few times. The chain carries TRBV4-1 and TRBJ1-5; maybe TRBD1 (6 bases). Germline lookup yields CDR1 MGHRA and CDR2 YSYEKL. This CDR3 region has 18 residues. The ends were cut back, 0 bases at V and 3 bases at J, with 18 bases in the middle. The CDR3: CASSQEARQAAHNQPQHF. CDR3 bases: TGCGCCAGCAGCCAAGAAGCTAGACAGGCGGCTCACAATCAGCCCCAGCATTTT.

This clone appeared a single time. This chain uses TRBV19 with TRBJ2-7, with 7 bases aligning to TRBD1. This CDR3 comprises 15 residues. Germline CDR1 is LNHDA and CDR2 is SQIVND (reference sequence). V lost 1 base, J lost 3 bases, and 6 bases stayed unmatched. CDR3: CASSIAQGTFYEQYF. The CDR3 DNA sequence: TGTGCCAGTAGTATAGCACAGGGGACCTTCTACGAGCAGTACTTC.

V gene TRBV7-9 combines with J gene TRBJ2-3; 7 bases are shared with TRBD1. V lost 5 bases, J lost 0 bases, and 8 bases stayed unmatched. Germline CDR1 reads SEHNR; CDR2 reads FQNEAQ (reference sequence). The CDR3 runs 16 residues. CDR3 nucleotides: TGTGCCAGCAGCGACAGAGGGGGCAGAAGCACAGATACGCAGTATTTT. Residues: CASSDRGGRSTDTQYF.

The V gene is TRBV5-1, the J gene TRBJ2-1, with D possibly being TRBD2 (6 bases). Trimming shortened V by 4 bases and J by 15 bases, and 17 bases separated the two germline ends. Germline values: CDR1 SGHRS, CDR2 YFSETQ. This CDR3 region has 12 residues. CDR3 sequence: CASSPEWGGRFF. The CDR3 DNA reads TGCGCCAGCAGCCCGGAATGGGGAGGCCGGTTCTTC.

The CDR3 here is CASSPFRTGSNTGELFF. CDR3 coding DNA: TGTGCCAGCAGCCCCTTTCGGACAGGGTCGAACACCGGGGAGCTGTTTTTT. This chain connects TRBV7-8 to TRBJ2-2, with 8 bases that match TRBD1. The CDR3 loop spans 17 amino acids. V was pared by 5 bases and J by 0 bases, with 8 bases of the junction left unmatched. Germline-derived CDR1 and CDR2 are SGHVS and FQNEAQ.

The chain joins TRBV5-1 to TRBJ1-3; a possible D gene is TRBD1 (6 bases). The germline V and J ends were trimmed by 3 bases and 3 bases, with 10 bases remaining between them. The CDR3 spans 14 residues. The germline CDR1 and CDR2 sequences are SGHRS and YFSETQ. This CDR3 is CASSWGQNGNTIYF. CDR3 in DNA: TGCGCCAGCAGCTGGGGACAAAATGGAAACACCATATATTTT.

The chain couples TRBV27 to TRBJ2-7, with D uncertain. The CDR3 totals 11 residues. Trimming pared 5 bases from V and 3 bases from J, leaving 5 bases between. In germline, CDR1 is MNHEY, CDR2 SMNVEV (reference sequence). CDR3 nucleotides: TGTGCCAGCAGTCCTCTCTACGAGCAGTACTTC. As protein: CASSPLYEQYF.

The V call is TRBV27, the J call TRBJ1-2; TRBD1 matches 7 bases. CDR3 length: 15 residues. Trimming took 4 bases from V and 5 from J; bases not matched to a gene: 10. Germline assignment: CDR1 MNHEY and CDR2 SMNVEV (reference sequence). This chain's CDR3 is CASSYGARGEYGYTF. The CDR3 DNA reads as TGTGCCAGCAGTTACGGGGCCAGGGGGGAGTATGGCTACACCTTC.

This clone appeared once. J is TRBJ2-1 and V is TRBV5-1; tentative D call: TRBD1 (6 bases). Germline CDR1 is SGHRS and CDR2 is YFSETQ. The CDR3 loop spans 13 amino acids. The V end lost 2 bases, the J end lost 5 bases, and 8 bases lay between the germline ends. Here the CDR3 DNA reads TGCGCCAGCAGCTTTGCAGGGGACAATGAGCAGTTCTTC. The encoded protein is CASSFAGDNEQFF. The complete variable domain, with remaining parts taken from reference TRBV5-1 and TRBJ2-1, reads KAGVTQTPRYLIKTRGQQVTLSCSPISGHRSVSWYQQTPGQGLQFLFEYFSETQRNKGNFPGRFSGRQFSNSRSEMNVSTLELGDSALYLCASSFAGDNEQFFGPGTRLTVL.

The chain employs TRBV27 and TRBJ2-1; TRBD2 aligns across 8 bases. Germline V gene lookup returns CDR1 MNHEY and CDR2 SMNVEV (reference sequence). J gave up 4 bases and V 6 bases, and 14 bases lay outside the gene matches. This CDR3 region has 17 residues. The CDR3 DNA follows: TGTGCCAGCAGACCCCTCCGGGGGGCGGGAGGATACAATGAGCAGTTCTTC. Translated, it gives CASRPLRGAGGYNEQFF.

The rearrangement joins TRBV5-1 to TRBJ2-5; the match to TRBD2 covers 9 bases. Germline CDR1 is SGHRS and CDR2 is YFSETQ. The CDR3 contains 15 residues. After removal of 4 bases from V and 5 bases from J, the junction contained 9 bases not matched to a gene. The CDR3 bases are TGCGCCAGCAGCCCCATAGCGGGAGTGGAGGAGACCCAGTACTTC. Its protein is CASSPIAGVEETQYF.

The V gene is TRBV9, the J gene TRBJ2-1; 7 nucleotides line up with TRBD2. Germline V gives CDR1 SGDLS, CDR2 YYNGEE. The CDR3 extends over 15 amino acids. V shed 0 bases and J 3 bases; nucleotides not matched to a gene: 3. In DNA, the CDR3 is TGTGCCAGCAGCGTAGCGGGAGGAGTCTACAATGAGCAGTTCTTC. Translating gives CASSVAGGVYNEQFF.

This rearrangement joins TRBV19 to TRBJ2-2; 11 nucleotides align to TRBD1. The CDR3 is made up of 17 amino acids. Germline trimming cut 5 bases from V and 6 bases from J; bases unmatched to any gene: 11. Germline lookup yields CDR1 LNHDA and CDR2 SQIVND (reference sequence). The CDR3 DNA reads TGTGCCAGTAGTCCGCGGACAGGGGGCTCCCCCCCCGGGGAGCTGTTTTTT. Translated, it gives CASSPRTGGSPPGELFF.

The table lists this clone with a count of one. The rearrangement links TRBV11-2 to TRBJ1-1; 8 nucleotides align to TRBD1. V lost 4 bases to trimming and J lost 1 base; unmatched junction nucleotides: 8. The CDR3 is made up of 16 amino acids. In germline, CDR1 is SGHAT, CDR2 FQNNGV. The CDR3 DNA sequence: TGTGCCAGCAGCTCGCCCAGGGGGCCTAAGAACACTGAAGCTTTCTTT. It translates to CASSSPRGPKNTEAFF.

The V and J genes are TRBV6-5 and TRBJ1-6; 7 positions match TRBD1. Germline V gene lookup returns CDR1 MNHEY and CDR2 SVGAGI. The CDR3 is 13 amino acids. The V gene end was trimmed by 6 bases and the J gene end by 10 bases; junction bases not matched to a gene: 6. The CDR3 DNA reads as TGTGCCAGCAGATCGACAGGGTTCTCACCCCTCCACTTT. Protein sequence: CASRSTGFSPLHF.

This chain links TRBV5-1 with TRBJ2-5, with 7 bases that match TRBD1. From germline, CDR1 is SGHRS and CDR2 YFSETQ. The CDR3 covers 14 residues. V lost 3 bases to trimming and J lost 1 base; unmatched junction nucleotides: 3. The DNA for the CDR3 is TGCGCCAGCAGCTCCTGGGACAGCCAAGAGACCCAGTACTTC. Its translation is CASSSWDSQETQYF.

V and J are TRBV5-1 and TRBJ2-2, with 8 bases lining up with TRBD2. Germline V gene lookup returns CDR1 SGHRS and CDR2 YFSETQ. The CDR3 extends over 15 amino acids. V lost 4 bases and J lost 3; bases outside the gene matches: 5. This chain's CDR3 is CASSALAGDTGELFF. CDR3 DNA: TGCGCCAGCAGCGCGCTAGCGGGCGACACCGGGGAGCTGTTTTTT.

CDR3: CASSIHQSTDTQYF. CDR3 nucleotides: TGTGCCAGCAGCATACACCAAAGCACAGATACGCAGTATTTT. This chain links TRBV11-3 with TRBJ2-3; D remains unclear. This CDR3 spans 14 amino acids. V dropped 5 bases and J dropped 0 bases, with 9 bases sitting between them. Germline V CDR1 and CDR2: SGHNT, YENEEA. The complete variable domain, with remaining parts taken from reference TRBV11-3 and TRBJ2-3, reads EAGVVQSPRYKIIEKKQPVAFWCNPISGHNTLYWYLQNLGQGPELLIRYENEEAVDDSQLPKDRFSAERLKGVDSTLKIQPAELGDSAVYLCASSIHQSTDTQYFGPGTRLTVL.